Only one count was recorded for the clone carrying this T cell receptor beta chain. Those who donated were healthy bone marrow donors. The study ran its PCR with 60 Vbeta and 13 Jbeta primers. TCRdb's table, derived via immunoSEQ multiplex PCR, lists solely in-frame clones and lacks some. The sample consists of some 150,000 clones, more than 65% of them appearing once. This specimen belongs to a study of cytomegalovirus exposure and HLA in healthy donors. CDR3 length: 11 residues. The V gene's germline CDR1 is LGHNA and CDR2 YSLEER. V was pared by 4 bases and J by 8 bases, with 6 bases between. The V call is TRBV4-3, the J call TRBJ2-1, with D possibly being TRBD1 (5 bases). The TCR originated in a woman between 45 and 60 years old in good health and CMV-seronegative. The sequenced sample was PBMCs. The DNA for the CDR3 is TGCGCCAGCAGCCGCAGGGATGAGCAGTTCTTC. It specifies CASSRRDEQFF.